The 7 T cell receptor beta chains listed next were all sequenced from one sample in a study of tumor-infiltrating lymphocytes in primary liver carcinoma. Co-extraction yielded RNA and DNA from around 20-30 mg of unsorted bulk tissue. cDNA specific to TCR beta was made from 500 ng of total RNA, with a constant-region primer employed for priming. For TCR beta, libraries were produced by three nested multiplex PCR rounds using slightly modified ARM-PCR. TRBV1-TRBV30 forward primers paired with a C-beta reverse primer drove the first two PCR rounds, around 9 cycles each. One entry per CDR3 protein, called by TCRdb with MiXCR from the multiplex PCR reads. Of 100,000 or so distinct CDR3 sequences in the sample, more than 65% are singletons; the top ten hold around 8.8%. Specimen: liver tumor tissue from sampling region 5. Described subset: tumor region T5, tumor centre. These receptors were obtained from a woman between 55 and 75 years old with primary liver carcinoma and hepatitis B virus infection.

As to this clonotype: One junction end disagrees with the germline gene, perhaps due to a read error. The chain uses TRBV30 and TRBJ1-2; the D is unclear. This CDR3 has 13 amino acids. Germline V lookup: CDR1 GTSNPN, CDR2 SVGIG (reference sequence). The chain's CDR3 is CAWRRTGFYGYVF. The CDR3 DNA reads TGTGCCTGGAGACGGACCGGTTTCTATGGCTACGTCTTC.

As to this clonotype: A much larger clone differs by one base, so this may be a read error. Likely a read error: the CDR3 ends without its conserved phenylalanine or tryptophan. J is TRBJ2-1 and V is TRBV29-1; D remains unclear. The CDR3 has 12 residues. V was shortened by 2 bases and J by 4 bases, with 6 bases between the two germline ends. Germline V lookup: CDR1 SQVTM, CDR2 ANQGSEA. The CDR3 DNA is TGCAGCGTTGAACTCGGGTACAATGAGCAGTTCCTC. It is translated as CSVELGYNEQFL.

In the case of this clonotype: This clone may be a read error of a much larger clone one base away. This likely comes from a read error, as the CDR3 has no conserved phenylalanine or tryptophan at its end. This sequence joins TRBV7-9 and TRBJ2-5, with 8 positions matching TRBD1. Germline V lookup: CDR1 SEHNR, CDR2 FQNEAQ (reference sequence). The CDR3 length is 13 residues. Trimming cost V 5 bases and J 5 bases; bases outside gene matches: 4. For the CDR3, the DNA is TGTGCCAGCAGCCGAGGACAGGGTGAGACCCAGTACTCC. This encodes CASSRGQGETQYS.

This clonotype was seen a few times. The chain has TRBV7-9 and TRBJ2-7; 7 nucleotides align to TRBD1. The CDR3 is made up of 14 amino acids. V lost 1 base, J lost 5 bases, and 5 bases stayed unmatched. Germline V gives CDR1 SEHNR, CDR2 FQNEAQ (reference sequence). The CDR3 DNA follows: TGTGCCAGCAGCTTAGAAGGGACAGCTCACGAGCAGTACTTC. This translates into CASSLEGTAHEQYF.

This clonotype was recorded many times. J is TRBJ2-7 and V is TRBV13; D unresolved. Germline CDR1 PRHDT, CDR2 FYEKMQ (reference sequence). Trimming cost V 7 bases and J 5 bases, with 18 bases left between them. The length of the CDR3 is 14 residues. CDR3 nucleotides: TGTGCCAGCATGAAGAAAACGGAAGTAAACGAGCAGTACTTC. This gives the protein CASMKKTEVNEQYF.

This clonotype has just a few counts. Being one base from a much bigger clone, this may be a read error. The chain combines TRBV6-5 with TRBJ2-3; D might be TRBD1 (6 bases). The germline gives CDR1 MNHEY, CDR2 SVGAGI. The CDR3 has 16 residues. DNA of the CDR3: TGTGTCAGCAGATCCTGGGGGCATGGTCGCACAGATACGCAGTATTTT. It is translated as CVSRSWGHGRTDTQYF.

The rearrangement links TRBV6-5 to TRBJ1-1; a possible D gene is TRBD1 (6 bases). V shed 4 bases and J shed 4 bases, with 22 bases lying between them. Looked up from germline, CDR1 is MNHEY and CDR2 is SVGAGI. There are 17 residues in the CDR3. The CDR3 here is CASSSFTGRRVSTEAFF. For the CDR3, the DNA is TGTGCCAGCAGTTCCTTTACAGGGAGAAGGGTGAGCACTGAAGCTTTCTTT.